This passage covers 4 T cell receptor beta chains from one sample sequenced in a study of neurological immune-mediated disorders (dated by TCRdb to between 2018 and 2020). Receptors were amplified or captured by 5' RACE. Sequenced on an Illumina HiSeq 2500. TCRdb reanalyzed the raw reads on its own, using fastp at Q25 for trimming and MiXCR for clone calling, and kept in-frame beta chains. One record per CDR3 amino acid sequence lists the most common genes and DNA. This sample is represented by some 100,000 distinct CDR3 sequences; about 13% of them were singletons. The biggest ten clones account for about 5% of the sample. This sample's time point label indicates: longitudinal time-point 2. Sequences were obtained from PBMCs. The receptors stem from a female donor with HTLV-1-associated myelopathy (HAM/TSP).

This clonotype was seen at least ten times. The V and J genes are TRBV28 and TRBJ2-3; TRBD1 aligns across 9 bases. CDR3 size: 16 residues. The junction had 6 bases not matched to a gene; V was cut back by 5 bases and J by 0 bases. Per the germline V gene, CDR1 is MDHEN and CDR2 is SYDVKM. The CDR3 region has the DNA TGTGCCAGCAGTCAAGGGACAGGGTCTAGCACAGATACGCAGTATTTT. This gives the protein CASSQGTGSSTDTQYF.

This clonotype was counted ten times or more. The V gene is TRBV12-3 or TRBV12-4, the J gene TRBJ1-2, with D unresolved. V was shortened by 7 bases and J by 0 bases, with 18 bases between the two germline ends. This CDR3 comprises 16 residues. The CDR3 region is CASISSLGHPNYGYTF. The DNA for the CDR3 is TGTGCCAGCATAAGTTCTTTGGGTCACCCTAACTATGGCTACACCTTC.

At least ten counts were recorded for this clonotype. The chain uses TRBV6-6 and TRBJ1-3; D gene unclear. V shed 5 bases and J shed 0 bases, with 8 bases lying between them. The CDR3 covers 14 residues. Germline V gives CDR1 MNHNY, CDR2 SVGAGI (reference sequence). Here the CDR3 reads CASSQTSSGNTIYF. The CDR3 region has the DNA TGTGCCAGCAGTCAAACAAGCTCTGGAAACACCATATATTTT.

The CDR3 DNA is TGTGCCAGTAGTATTCCTAGCGGCGGCGCGAACACCGGGGAGCTGTTTTTT. Protein sequence: CASSIPSGGANTGELFF. The chain is built from TRBV19 and TRBJ2-2; TRBD2 matches at 7 bases. Germline values: CDR1 LNHDA, CDR2 SQIVND (reference sequence). CDR3 length: 17 amino acids. With V trimmed by 3 bases and J by 0 bases, 7 bases remained unmatched.